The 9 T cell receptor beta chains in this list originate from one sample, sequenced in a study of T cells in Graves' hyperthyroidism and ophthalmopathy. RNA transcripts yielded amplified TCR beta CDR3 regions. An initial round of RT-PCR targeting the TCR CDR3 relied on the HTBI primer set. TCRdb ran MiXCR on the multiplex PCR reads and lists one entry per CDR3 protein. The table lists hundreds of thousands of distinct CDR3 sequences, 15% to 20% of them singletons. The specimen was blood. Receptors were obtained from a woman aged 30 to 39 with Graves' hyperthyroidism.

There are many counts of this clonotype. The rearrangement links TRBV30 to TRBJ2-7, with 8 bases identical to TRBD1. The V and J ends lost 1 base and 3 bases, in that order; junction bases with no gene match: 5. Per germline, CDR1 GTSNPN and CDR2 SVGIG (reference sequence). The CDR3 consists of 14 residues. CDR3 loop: CAWSAGTGLYEQYF. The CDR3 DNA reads TGTGCCTGGAGTGCAGGGACAGGACTCTACGAGCAGTACTTC.

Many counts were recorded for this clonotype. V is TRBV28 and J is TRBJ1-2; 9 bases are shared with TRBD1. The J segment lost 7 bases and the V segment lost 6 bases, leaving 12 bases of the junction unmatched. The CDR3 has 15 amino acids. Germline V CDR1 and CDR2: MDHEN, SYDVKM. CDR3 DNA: TGTGCCAGCAGCCGCCGCGCAAGACAGGGGGGTGGCTACACCTTC. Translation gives CASSRRARQGGGYTF.

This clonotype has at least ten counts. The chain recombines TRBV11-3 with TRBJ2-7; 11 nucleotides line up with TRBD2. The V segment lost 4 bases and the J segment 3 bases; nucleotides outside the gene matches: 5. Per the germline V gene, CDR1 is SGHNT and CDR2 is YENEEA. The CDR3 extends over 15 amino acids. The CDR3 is CASSYRLAGLYEQYF. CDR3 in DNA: TGTGCCAGCAGCTACCGACTAGCGGGGCTCTACGAGCAGTACTTC.

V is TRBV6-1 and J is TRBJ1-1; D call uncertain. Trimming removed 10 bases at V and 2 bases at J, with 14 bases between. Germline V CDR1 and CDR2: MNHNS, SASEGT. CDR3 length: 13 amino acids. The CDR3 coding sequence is TGTGCCACCTCAGTTACACTTAACACTGAAGCTTTCTTT. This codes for CATSVTLNTEAFF.

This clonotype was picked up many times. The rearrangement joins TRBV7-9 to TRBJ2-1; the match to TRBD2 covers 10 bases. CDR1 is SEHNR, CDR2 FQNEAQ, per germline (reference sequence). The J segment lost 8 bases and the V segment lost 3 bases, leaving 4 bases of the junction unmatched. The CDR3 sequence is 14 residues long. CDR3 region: CASSFPSGSDEQFF. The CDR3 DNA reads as TGTGCCAGCAGCTTTCCTAGCGGGAGTGATGAGCAGTTCTTC.

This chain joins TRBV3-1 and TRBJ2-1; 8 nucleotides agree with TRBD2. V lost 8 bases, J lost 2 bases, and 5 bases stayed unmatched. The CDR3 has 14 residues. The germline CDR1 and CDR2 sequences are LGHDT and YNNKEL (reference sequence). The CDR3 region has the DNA TGTGCCAGCTTGGATAGCGGGACCTACAATGAGCAGTTCTTC. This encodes CASLDSGTYNEQFF.

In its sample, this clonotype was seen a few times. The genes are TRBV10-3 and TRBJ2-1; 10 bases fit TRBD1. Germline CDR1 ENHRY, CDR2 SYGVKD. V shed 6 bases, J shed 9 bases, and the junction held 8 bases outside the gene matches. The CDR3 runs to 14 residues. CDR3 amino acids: CAIRDDRGLSEQFF. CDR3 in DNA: TGTGCCATCAGGGATGACAGGGGGCTATCTGAGCAGTTCTTC.

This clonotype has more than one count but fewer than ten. The CDR3 DNA reads as TGTGCCAGCAGCTTGATACGGGACTCAGATACGCAGTATTTT. Residues: CASSLIRDSDTQYF. The gene calls are TRBV5-6 and TRBJ2-3, with a weak D call TRBD2 (6 bases). CDR1 is SGHDT, CDR2 YYEEEE, per germline. V was trimmed by 1 base and J by 4 bases, leaving 10 bases between them. The CDR3 has 14 residues.

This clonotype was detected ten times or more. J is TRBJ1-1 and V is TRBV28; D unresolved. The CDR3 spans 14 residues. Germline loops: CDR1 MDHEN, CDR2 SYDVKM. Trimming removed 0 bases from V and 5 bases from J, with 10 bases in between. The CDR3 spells CASSLWGGGTEAFF. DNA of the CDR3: TGTGCCAGCAGTTTATGGGGTGGTGGAACTGAAGCTTTCTTT.